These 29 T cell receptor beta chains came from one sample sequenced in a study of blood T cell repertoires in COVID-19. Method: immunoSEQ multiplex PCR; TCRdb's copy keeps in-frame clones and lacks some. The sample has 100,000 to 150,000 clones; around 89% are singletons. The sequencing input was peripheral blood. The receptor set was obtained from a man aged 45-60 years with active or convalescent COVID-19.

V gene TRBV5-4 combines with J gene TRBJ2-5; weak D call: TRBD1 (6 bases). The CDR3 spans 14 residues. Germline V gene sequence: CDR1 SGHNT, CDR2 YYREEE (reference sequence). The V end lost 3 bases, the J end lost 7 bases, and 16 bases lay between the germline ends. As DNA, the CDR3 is TGTGCCAGCAGCTCGAGACAGGATGTCGGGACCCAGTACTTC. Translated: CASSSRQDVGTQYF.

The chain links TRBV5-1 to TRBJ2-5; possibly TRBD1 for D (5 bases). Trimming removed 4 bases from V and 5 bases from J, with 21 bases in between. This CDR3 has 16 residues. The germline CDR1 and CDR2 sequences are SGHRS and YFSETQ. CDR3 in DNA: TGCGCCAGCAGCGCCCCCCTAGGGGTGGGTATGGAGACCCAGTACTTC. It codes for CASSAPLGVGMETQYF.

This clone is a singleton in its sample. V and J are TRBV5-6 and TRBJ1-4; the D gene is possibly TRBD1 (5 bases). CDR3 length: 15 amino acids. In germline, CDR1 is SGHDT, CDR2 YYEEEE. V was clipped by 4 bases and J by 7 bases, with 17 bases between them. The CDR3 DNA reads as TGTGCCAGCAGCCGGCGCGTGGGGGGTGCTGAAAAACTGTTTTTT. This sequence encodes CASSRRVGGAEKLFF.

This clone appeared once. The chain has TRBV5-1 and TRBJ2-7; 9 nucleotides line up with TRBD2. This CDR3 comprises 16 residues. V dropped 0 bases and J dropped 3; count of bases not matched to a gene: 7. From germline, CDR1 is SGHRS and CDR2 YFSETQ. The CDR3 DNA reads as TGCGCCAGCAGCTTGGTCCTAGCGGGATCCCACTACGAGCAGTACTTC. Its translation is CASSLVLAGSHYEQYF.

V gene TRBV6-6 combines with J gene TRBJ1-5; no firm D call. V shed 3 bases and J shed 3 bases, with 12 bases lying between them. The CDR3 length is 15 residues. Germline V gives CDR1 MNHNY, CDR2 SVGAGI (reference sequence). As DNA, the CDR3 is TGTGCCAGCAGTTATTTGGCACAGCTCAATCAGCCCCAGCATTTT. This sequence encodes CASSYLAQLNQPQHF.

CDR3 protein: CASSPTHGFTGNTQYF. CDR3 DNA sequence: TGTGCCAGCTCACCAACGCACGGATTCACCGGGAATACGCAGTATTTT. The gene calls are TRBV18 and TRBJ2-3; tentatively, D is TRBD2 (5 bases). V was cut by 2 bases and J by 7 bases, with 19 bases left in between. The CDR3 has 16 amino acids. Germline values: CDR1 KGHSH, CDR2 LQKENI.

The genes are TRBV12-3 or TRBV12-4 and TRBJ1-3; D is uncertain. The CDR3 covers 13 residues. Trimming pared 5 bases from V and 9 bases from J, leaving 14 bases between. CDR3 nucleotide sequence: TGTGCCAGCAGTCCTACTCGGCTAGGCACCATATATTTT. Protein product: CASSPTRLGTIYF.

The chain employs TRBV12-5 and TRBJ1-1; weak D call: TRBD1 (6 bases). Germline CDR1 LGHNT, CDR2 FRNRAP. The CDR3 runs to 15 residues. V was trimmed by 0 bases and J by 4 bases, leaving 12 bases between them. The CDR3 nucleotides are TGTGCTAGTGGTTTGGTACAGGGTGGGGGCACTGAAGCTTTCTTT. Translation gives CASGLVQGGGTEAFF.

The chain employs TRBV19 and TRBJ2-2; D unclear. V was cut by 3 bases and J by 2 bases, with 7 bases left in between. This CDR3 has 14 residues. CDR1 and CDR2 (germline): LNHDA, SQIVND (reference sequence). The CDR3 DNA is TGTGCCAGTAGTATTTCCAGTAACACCGGGGAGCTGTTTTTT. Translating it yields CASSISSNTGELFF.

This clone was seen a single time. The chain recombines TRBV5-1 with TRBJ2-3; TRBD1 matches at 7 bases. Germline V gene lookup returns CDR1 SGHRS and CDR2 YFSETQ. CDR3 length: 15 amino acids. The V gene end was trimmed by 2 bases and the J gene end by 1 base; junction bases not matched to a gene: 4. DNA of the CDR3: TGCGCCAGCAGCTTAGATACAGGGGGCACAGATACGCAGTATTTT. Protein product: CASSLDTGGTDTQYF.

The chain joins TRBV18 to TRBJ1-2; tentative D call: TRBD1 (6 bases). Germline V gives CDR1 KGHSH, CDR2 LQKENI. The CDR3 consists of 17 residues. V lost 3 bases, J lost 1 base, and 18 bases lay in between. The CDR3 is CASSPLNFRGSNYGYTF. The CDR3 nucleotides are TGTGCCAGCTCACCGCTGAATTTCAGGGGTAGTAACTATGGCTACACCTTC.

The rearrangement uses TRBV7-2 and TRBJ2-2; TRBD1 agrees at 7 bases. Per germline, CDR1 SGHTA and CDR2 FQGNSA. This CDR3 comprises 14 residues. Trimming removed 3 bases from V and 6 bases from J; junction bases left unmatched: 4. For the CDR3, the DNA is TGTGCCAGCAGCTTGGACAGGTCGGCCGGGGAGCTGTTTTTT. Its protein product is CASSLDRSAGELFF.

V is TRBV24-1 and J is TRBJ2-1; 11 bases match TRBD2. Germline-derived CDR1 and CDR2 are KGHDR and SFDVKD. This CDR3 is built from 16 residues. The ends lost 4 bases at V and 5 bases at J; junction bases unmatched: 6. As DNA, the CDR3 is TGTGCCACCAGTGACCCTCTAGCGGGAGGAGACAATGAGCAGTTCTTC. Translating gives CATSDPLAGGDNEQFF.

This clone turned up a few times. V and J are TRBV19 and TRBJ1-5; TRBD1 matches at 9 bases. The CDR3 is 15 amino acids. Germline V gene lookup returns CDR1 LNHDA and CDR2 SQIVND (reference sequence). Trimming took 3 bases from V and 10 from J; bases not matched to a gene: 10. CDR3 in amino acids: CASSIWDRELAPQHF. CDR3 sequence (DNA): TGTGCCAGTAGTATTTGGGACAGGGAACTGGCTCCCCAGCATTTT. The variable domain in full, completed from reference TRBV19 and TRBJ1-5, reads DGGITQSPKYLFRKEGQNVTLSCEQNLNHDAMYWYRQDPGQGLRLIYYSQIVNDFQKGDIAEGYSVSREKKESFPLTVTSAQKNPTAFYLCASSIWDRELAPQHFGDGTRLSIL.

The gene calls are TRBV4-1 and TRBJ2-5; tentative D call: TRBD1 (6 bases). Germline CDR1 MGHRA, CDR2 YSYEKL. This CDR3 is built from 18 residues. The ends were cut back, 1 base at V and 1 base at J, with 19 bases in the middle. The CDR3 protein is CASSQVGLTPRGQETQYF. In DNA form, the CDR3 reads TGCGCCAGCAGCCAAGTAGGGCTGACCCCCAGGGGCCAAGAGACCCAGTACTTC.

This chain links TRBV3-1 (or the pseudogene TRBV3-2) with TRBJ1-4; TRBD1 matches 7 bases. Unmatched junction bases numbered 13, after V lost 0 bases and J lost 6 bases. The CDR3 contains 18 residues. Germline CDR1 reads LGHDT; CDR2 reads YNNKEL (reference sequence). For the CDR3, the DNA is TGTGCCAGCAGCCAAGATCCCTCCAACAGGGGCAGGTATGAAAAACTGTTTTTT. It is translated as CASSQDPSNRGRYEKLFF.

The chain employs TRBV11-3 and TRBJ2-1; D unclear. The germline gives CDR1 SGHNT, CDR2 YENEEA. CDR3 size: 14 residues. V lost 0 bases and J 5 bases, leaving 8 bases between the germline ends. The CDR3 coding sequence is TGTGCCAGCAGCTTAGATCTTCGGGACAATGAGCAGTTCTTC. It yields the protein CASSLDLRDNEQFF.

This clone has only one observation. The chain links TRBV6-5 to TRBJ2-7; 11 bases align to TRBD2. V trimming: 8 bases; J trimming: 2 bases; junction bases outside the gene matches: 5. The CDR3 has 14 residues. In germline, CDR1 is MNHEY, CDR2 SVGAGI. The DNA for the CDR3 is TGTGCCAGCCGACTAGCGGGAATTACCTACGAGCAGTACTTC. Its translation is CASRLAGITYEQYF.

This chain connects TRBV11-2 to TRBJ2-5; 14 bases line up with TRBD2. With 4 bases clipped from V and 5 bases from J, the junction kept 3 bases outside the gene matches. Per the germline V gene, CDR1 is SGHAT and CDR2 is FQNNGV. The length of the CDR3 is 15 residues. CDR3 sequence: CASSSGLAGVETQYF. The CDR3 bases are TGTGCCAGCAGCTCGGGACTAGCGGGAGTCGAGACCCAGTACTTC.

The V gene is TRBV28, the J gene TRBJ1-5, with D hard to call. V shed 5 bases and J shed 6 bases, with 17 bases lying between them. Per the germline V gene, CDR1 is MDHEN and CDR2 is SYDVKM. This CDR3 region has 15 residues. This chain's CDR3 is CASSPRGRVGQPQHF. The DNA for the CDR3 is TGTGCCAGCAGTCCTAGAGGGAGGGTGGGTCAGCCCCAGCATTTT.

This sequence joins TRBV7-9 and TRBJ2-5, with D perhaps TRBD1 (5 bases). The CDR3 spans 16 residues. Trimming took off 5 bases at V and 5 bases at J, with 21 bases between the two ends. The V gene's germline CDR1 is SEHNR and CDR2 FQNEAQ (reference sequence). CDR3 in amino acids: CASSTLQESRAETQYF. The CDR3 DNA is TGTGCCAGCAGCACCCTACAGGAGTCTCGTGCCGAGACCCAGTACTTC.

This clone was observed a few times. CDR3 bases: TGTGCCAGTAGTATTCAGGGCCGATCCTACGAGCAGTACTTC. This encodes CASSIQGRSYEQYF. This chain links TRBV19 with TRBJ2-7, with D possibly matching TRBD1 (5 bases). The CDR3 is 14 amino acids. Trimming left V 3 bases short and J 1 base short, with 10 bases between. Germline V gene sequence: CDR1 LNHDA, CDR2 SQIVND (reference sequence).

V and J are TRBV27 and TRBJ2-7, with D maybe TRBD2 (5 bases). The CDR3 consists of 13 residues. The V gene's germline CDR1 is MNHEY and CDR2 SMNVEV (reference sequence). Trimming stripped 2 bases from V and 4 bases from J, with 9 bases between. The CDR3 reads CASSLAPGYEQYF. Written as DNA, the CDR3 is TGTGCCAGCAGTTTAGCCCCGGGGTACGAGCAGTACTTC.

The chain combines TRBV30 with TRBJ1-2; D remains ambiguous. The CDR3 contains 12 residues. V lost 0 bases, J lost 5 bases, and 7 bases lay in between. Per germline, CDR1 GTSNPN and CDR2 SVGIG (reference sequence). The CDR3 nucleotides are TGTGCCTGGAGTGTAACCGGGTATGGCTACACCTTC. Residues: CAWSVTGYGYTF. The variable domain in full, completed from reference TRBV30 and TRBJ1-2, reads SQTIHQWPATLVQPVGSPLSLECTVEGTSNPNLYWYRQAAGRGLQLLFYSVGIGQISSEVPQNLSASRPQDRQFILSSKKLLLSDSGFYLCAWSVTGYGYTFGSGTRLTVV.

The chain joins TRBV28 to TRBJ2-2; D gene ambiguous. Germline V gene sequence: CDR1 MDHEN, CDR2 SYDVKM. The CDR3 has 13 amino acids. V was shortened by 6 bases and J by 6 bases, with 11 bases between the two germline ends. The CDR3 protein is CASRLGPAGELFF. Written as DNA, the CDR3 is TGTGCCAGCAGACTTGGTCCGGCCGGGGAGCTGTTTTTT.

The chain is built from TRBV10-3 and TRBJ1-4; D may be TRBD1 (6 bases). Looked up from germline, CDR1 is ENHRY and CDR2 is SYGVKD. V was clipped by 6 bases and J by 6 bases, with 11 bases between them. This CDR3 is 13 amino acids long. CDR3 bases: TGTGCCATCAGCACAGGGTCGGATGAAAAACTGTTTTTT. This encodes CAISTGSDEKLFF.

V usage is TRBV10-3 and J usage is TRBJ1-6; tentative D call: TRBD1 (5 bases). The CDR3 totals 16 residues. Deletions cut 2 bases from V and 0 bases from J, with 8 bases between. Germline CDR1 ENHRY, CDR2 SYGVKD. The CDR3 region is CAISEGGSSYNSPLHF. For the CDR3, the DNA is TGTGCCATCAGTGAGGGGGGGAGCTCCTATAATTCACCCCTCCACTTT.

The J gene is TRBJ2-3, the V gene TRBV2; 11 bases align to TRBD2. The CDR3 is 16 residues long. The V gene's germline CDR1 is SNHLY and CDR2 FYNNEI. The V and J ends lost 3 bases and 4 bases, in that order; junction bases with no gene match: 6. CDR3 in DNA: TGTGCCAGCAGTGAGTGGCTAGCGGGGGGACCAGATACGCAGTATTTT. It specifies CASSEWLAGGPDTQYF.

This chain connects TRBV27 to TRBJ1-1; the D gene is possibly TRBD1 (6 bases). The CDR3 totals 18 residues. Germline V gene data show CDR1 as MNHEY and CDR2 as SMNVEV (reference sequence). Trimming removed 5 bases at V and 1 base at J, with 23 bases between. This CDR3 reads CASSPLRGGLGPNTEAFF. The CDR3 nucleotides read TGTGCCAGCAGTCCCCTGAGGGGGGGGCTAGGTCCGAACACTGAAGCTTTCTTT.